This is a list of T cell receptor beta chains from one sample in a study of tumor-infiltrating lymphocytes in primary liver carcinoma. TCRdb redid the calling of the multiplex PCR reads with MiXCR, one entry per CDR3 protein. Of 100,000 or so distinct CDR3 sequences in the sample, around 71% were seen once. The specimen was liver tumor tissue from sampling region 2. These receptors were obtained from a woman aged 55-70 years with primary liver carcinoma and hepatitis B virus infection. Both conserved end residues are part of each CDR3. D genes are given only for firm matches. Rows may omit the clone size; those that give it use once, few, many or a size class.

size: few; J: TRBJ2-2; D: TRBD2; V: TRBV7-9; DNA: TGTGCCAGCAGCCCAGGACTAGCTAGCACCGGGGAGCTGTTTTTT; CDR3: CASSPGLASTGELFF
size: NA; J: TRBJ1-5; D: NA; V: TRBV7-8; DNA: TGTGCCAGCAGTGCCCTGGGGGGGCCCCAGCATTTT; CDR3: CASSALGGPQHF
size: NA; J: TRBJ1-2; D: NA; V: TRBV4-2; DNA: TGTGCCAGCAGCCAAGAACAGGAAAATTGGCTTAATTGCTACACCTTC; CDR3: CASSQEQENWLNCYTF
size: many; J: TRBJ1-2; D: NA; V: TRBV30; DNA: TGTGCCTGGAGCGTTGACAGAGCTAACTATGGCTACACCTTC; CDR3: CAWSVDRANYGYTF
size: NA; J: TRBJ2-3; D: NA; V: TRBV6-5; DNA: TGTGCCAACATCAGATTATCGGGGTCAGATAAGCAGTATTTT; CDR3: CANIRLSGSDKQYF
size: NA; J: TRBJ2-2; D: NA; V: TRBV6-5; DNA: TGTGCCAGCAGTTACGCGGGGATAGGGGTCACCGGGAAGCTGTTTTTT; CDR3: CASSYAGIGVTGKLFF
size: many; J: TRBJ2-1; D: TRBD1; V: TRBV14; DNA: TGTGCCAGCAGCCCCCTGGGACAGGGATACGAGCAGTTCTTC; CDR3: CASSPLGQGYEQFF
size: NA; J: TRBJ2-1; D: TRBD2; V: TRBV28; DNA: TGTGTCAGCAGTTTAAGGACTAGCGAGAGAGAGAATGAGCAGTTCTTC; CDR3: CVSSLRTSERENEQFF
size: many; J: TRBJ2-7; D: NA; V: TRBV4-1; DNA: TGCGCCAGCAGCCAAGACGCGTACGGAGATACCTACGAGCAGTACTTC; CDR3: CASSQDAYGDTYEQYF
size: NA; J: TRBJ2-7; D: NA; V: TRBV6-1; DNA: TGTGCCAGCAGTACGACAGAAACCTACGAGCAGTACTTC; CDR3: CASSTTETYEQYF
size: NA; J: TRBJ1-4; D: NA; V: TRBV11-2; DNA: TGTGGCAGCAGCCTCACCCGGCAGGCTGTAACTAATGAAAAACTGTTTTTT; CDR3: CGSSLTRQAVTNEKLFF
size: NA; J: TRBJ2-5; D: NA; V: TRBV29-1; DNA: TGCAGCGCTATGGACCCGAGAGAGACCCAGTACTTC; CDR3: CSAMDPRETQYF
size: few; J: TRBJ2-2; D: TRBD1; V: TRBV2; DNA: TGTGCCACCAAAAGGGGGCCTTTCAACACCGGGGAGCTGTTTTTT; CDR3: CATKRGPFNTGELFF
size: NA; J: TRBJ2-7; D: NA; V: TRBV7-8; DNA: TGTGCCAGCGGCTTAGCAAGGCGGTCCTACGAGCACTACTTC; CDR3: CASGLARRSYEHYF
size: NA; J: TRBJ2-7; D: NA; V: TRBV6-5; DNA: TGTGCCAGCAGGGCCCCCCAGGGCTACGAGCACTACTTC; CDR3: CASRAPQGYEHYF
size: few; J: TRBJ2-7; D: NA; V: TRBV19; DNA: TGTGCCAGTAGTTATGTCTGGGACTCCCCCTGCGAGCAGTACTTC; CDR3: CASSYVWDSPCEQYF
size: NA; J: TRBJ1-2; D: NA; V: TRBV20-1; DNA: TGCAGTGCTAGAGATGGGGGTGGCTACACCTTC; CDR3: CSARDGGGYTF
size: once; J: TRBJ1-5; D: TRBD1; V: TRBV6-6; DNA: TGTGCCAGCAACCGTTTACAGGGGGGCAATCAGCCCCAGCATTTT; CDR3: CASNRLQGGNQPQHF
size: NA; J: TRBJ2-3; D: TRBD1; V: TRBV5-4; DNA: TGTGTCAGCAGATTGACAGGGGAGAGCACAGATACGCAGTATTTT; CDR3: CVSRLTGESTDTQYF
size: few; J: TRBJ1-2; D: NA; V: TRBV15; DNA: TGTGCCACCAGCAGAGAGGGGGCCGCAGGCTATGGCTACACCTTC; CDR3: CATSREGAAGYGYTF
size: NA; J: TRBJ2-7; D: TRBD2; V: TRBV28; DNA: TGTGCCGGAGGGACTAGCGGGCTTAGCTCCTACGAGCAGTACTTC; CDR3: CAGGTSGLSSYEQYF
size: NA; J: TRBJ2-7; D: TRBD2; V: TRBV4-1; DNA: TGTGCCAGCAGCCAAGGGTTGACTAGCGAGACCTACGAGCAGTACTTC; CDR3: CASSQGLTSETYEQYF
size: NA; J: TRBJ2-1; D: NA; V: TRBV6-6; DNA: TGTGTCAGCACCCCCGGCTGGAGGGCCGTAATCAATGAGCAGTTCTTC; CDR3: CVSTPGWRAVINEQFF
size: many; J: TRBJ1-4; D: TRBD1; V: TRBV6-6; DNA: TGTGCCAGCAGCGAAGAACCGGGACAGTATAATGAAAAACTGTTTTTT; CDR3: CASSEEPGQYNEKLFF
size: NA; J: TRBJ2-5; D: NA; V: TRBV11-2; DNA: TGTGCCAGCAACCCCGGCTTCTTGGTGACCCAGTACTTC; CDR3: CASNPGFLVTQYF
size: NA; J: TRBJ1-5; D: NA; V: TRBV7-9; DNA: TGTGCCAGCAGCCCCTCGGGGGCGGGTCAGCCCCAGCATTTT; CDR3: CASSPSGAGQPQHF
size: few; J: TRBJ2-7; D: TRBD2; V: TRBV28; DNA: TGTGCCAGCAGTCCCGCCGGACTAGCGGGAGTTGTGCAGTACTTC; CDR3: CASSPAGLAGVVQYF
size: many; J: TRBJ2-5; D: NA; V: TRBV30; DNA: TGTGCCTGGAGTCCTCAAGAGACCCAGTACTTC; CDR3: CAWSPQETQYF
size: NA; J: TRBJ2-1; D: NA; V: TRBV7-3; DNA: TGTGCCAGCAGCTTAGCCCCGGGGGGCGGGATGGAGCAGTTCTTC; CDR3: CASSLAPGGGMEQFF
size: once; J: TRBJ2-5; D: TRBD2; V: TRBV10-3; DNA: TGTGCCATCAAGGGGACTCCGGGACTAGCGGGAGACCGGGAGACCCAGTACTTC; CDR3: CAIKGTPGLAGDRETQYF
size: NA; J: TRBJ2-1; D: TRBD1; V: TRBV29-1; DNA: TGCAGCGTTCGGGACAGCTACAATGAGCTGTTCTTC; CDR3: CSVRDSYNELFF
size: many; J: TRBJ2-3; D: NA; V: TRBV29-1; DNA: TGCAGCGTCGGGTCGGGCAGACTTTATTTT; CDR3: CSVGSGRLYF
size: NA; J: TRBJ2-1; D: NA; V: TRBV6-6; DNA: TGTACCAGCAGTCACTCGGAGGGTGAGCAGTTCTTC; CDR3: CTSSHSEGEQFF
size: NA; J: TRBJ1-2; D: NA; V: TRBV14; DNA: TGTGCCAGCTGCCCAAAAGAGACAGAGTACTATGGCTACACCTTC; CDR3: CASCPKETEYYGYTF